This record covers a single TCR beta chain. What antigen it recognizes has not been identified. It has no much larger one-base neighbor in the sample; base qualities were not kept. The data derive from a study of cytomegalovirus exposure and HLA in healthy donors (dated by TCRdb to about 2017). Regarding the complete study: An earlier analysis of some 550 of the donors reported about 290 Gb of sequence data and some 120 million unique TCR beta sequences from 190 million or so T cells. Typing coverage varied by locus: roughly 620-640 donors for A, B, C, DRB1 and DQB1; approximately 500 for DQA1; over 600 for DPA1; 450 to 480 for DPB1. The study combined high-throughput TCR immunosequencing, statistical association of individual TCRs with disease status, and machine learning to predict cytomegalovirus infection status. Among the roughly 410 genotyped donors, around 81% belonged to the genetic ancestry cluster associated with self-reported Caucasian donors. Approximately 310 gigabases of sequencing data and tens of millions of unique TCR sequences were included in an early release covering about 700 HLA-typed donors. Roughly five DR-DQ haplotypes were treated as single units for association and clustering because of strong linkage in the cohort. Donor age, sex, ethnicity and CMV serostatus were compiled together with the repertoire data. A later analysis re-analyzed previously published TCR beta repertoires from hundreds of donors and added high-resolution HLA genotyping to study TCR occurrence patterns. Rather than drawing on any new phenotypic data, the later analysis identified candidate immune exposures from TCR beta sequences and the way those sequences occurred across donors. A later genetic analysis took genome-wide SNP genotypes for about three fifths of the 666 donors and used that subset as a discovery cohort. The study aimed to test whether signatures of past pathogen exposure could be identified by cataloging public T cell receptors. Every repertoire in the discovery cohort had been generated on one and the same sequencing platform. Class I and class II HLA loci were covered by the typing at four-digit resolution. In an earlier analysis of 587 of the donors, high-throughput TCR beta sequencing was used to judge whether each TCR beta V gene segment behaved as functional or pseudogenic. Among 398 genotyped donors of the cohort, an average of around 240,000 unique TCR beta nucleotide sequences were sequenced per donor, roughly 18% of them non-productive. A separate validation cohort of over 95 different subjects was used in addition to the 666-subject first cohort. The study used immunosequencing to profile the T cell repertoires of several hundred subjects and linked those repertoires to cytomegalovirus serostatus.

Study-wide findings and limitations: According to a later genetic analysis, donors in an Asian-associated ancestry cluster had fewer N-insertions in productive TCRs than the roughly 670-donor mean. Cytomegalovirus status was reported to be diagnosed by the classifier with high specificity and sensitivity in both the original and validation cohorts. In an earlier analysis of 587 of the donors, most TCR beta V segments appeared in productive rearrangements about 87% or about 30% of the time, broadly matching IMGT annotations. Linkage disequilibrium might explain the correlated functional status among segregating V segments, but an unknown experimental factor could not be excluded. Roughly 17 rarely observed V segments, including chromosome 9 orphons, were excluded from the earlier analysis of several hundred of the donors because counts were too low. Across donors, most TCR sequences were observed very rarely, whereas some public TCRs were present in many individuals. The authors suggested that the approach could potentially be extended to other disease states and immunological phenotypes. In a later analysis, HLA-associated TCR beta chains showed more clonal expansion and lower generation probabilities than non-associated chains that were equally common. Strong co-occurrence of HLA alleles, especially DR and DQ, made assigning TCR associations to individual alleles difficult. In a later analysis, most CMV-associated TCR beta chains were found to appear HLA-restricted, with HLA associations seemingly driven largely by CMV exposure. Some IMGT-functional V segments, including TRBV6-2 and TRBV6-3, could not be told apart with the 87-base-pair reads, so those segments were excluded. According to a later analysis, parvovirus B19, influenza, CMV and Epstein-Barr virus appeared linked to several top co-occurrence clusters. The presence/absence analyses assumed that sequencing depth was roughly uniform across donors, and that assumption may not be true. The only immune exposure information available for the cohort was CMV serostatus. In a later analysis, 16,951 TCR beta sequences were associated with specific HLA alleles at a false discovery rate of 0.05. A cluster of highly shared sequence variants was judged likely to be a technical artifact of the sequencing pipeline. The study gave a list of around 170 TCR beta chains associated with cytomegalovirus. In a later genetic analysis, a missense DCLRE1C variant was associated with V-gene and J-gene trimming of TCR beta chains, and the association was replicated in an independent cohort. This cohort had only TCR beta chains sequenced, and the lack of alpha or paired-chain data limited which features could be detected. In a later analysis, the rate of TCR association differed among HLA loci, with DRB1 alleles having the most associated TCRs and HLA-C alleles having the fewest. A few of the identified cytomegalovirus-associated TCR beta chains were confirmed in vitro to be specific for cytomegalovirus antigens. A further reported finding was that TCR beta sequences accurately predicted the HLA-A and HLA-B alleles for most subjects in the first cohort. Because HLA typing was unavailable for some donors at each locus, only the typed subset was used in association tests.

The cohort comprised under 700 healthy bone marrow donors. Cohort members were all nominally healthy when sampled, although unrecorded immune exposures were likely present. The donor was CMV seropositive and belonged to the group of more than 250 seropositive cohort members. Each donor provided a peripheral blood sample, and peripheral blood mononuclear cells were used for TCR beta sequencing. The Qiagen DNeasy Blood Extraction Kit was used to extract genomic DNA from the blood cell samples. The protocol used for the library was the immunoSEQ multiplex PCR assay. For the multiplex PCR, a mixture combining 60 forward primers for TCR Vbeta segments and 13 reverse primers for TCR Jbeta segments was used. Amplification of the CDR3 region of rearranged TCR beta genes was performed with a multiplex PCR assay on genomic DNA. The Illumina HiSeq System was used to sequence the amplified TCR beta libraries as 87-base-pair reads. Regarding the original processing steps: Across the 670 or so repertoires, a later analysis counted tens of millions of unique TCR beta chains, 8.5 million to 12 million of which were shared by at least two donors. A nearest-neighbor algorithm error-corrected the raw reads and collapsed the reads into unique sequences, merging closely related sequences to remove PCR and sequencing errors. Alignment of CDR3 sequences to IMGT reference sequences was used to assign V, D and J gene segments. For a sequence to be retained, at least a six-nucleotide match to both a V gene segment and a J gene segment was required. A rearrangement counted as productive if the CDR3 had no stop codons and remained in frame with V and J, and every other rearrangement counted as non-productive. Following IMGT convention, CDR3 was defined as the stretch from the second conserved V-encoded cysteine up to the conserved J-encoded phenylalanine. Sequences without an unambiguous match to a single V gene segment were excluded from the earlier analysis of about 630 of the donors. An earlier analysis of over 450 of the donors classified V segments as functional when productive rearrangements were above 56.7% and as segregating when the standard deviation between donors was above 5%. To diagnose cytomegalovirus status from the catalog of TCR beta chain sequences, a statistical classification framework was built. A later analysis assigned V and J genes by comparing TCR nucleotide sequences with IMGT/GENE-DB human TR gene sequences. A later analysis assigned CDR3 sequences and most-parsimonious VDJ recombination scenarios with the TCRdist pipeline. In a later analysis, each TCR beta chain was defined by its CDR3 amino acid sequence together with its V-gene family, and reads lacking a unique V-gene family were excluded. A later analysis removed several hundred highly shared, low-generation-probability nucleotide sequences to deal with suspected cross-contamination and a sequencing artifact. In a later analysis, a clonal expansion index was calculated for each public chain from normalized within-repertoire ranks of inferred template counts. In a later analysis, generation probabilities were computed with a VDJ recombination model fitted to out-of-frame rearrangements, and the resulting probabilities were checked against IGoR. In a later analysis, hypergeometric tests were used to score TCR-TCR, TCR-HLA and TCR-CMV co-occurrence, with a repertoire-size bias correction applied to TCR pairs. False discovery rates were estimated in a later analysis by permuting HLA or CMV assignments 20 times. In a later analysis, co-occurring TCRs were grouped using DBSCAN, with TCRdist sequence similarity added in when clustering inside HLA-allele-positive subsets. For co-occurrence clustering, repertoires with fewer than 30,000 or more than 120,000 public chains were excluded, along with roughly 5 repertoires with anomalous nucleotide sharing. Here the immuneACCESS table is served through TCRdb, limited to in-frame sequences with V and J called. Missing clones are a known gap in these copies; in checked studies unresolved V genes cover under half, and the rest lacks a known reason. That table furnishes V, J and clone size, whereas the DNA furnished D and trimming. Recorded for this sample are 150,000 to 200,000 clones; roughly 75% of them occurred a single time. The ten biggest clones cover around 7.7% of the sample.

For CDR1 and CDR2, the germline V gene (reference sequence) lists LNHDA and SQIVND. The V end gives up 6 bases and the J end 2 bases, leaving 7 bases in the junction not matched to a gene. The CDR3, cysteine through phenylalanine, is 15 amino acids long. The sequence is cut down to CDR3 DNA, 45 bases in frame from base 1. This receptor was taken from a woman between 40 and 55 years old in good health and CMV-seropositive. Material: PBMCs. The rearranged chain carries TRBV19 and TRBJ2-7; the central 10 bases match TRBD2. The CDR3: CASRVTTSGTYEQYF. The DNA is TGTGCCAGTAGAGTAACAACTAGCGGGACCTACGAGCAGTACTTC. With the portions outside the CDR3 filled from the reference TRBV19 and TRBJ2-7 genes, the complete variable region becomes DGGITQSPKYLFRKEGQNVTLSCEQNLNHDAMYWYRQDPGQGLRLIYYSQIVNDFQKGDIAEGYSVSREKKESFPLTVTSAQKNPTAFYLCASRVTTSGTYEQYFGPGTRLTVT.